Listed below are T cell receptor beta chains from one sample, sequenced in a study of shared T cell receptors in the human thymus. Assay used: immunoSEQ multiplex PCR; TCRdb lists only in-frame clones, some missing. The data contain about 380,000 clones, approximately 95% of them seen just once; the ten biggest clones take up about 0.02%. The material sequenced was thymocytes. Every receptor here comes from a human donor. Each CDR3 is given with its conserved first and last residue. The order of the fields is J gene, V gene, D gene, clone size, CDR3 protein, CDR3 DNA. D genes are given only for firm matches. The size of a clone is reported for some rows only, either as once, few or many, or as a class for expanded clones.

TRBJ2-3,TRBV6-4,TRBD2,-,CASSDSKASGLSTDTQYF,TGTGCCAGCAGTGACTCGAAGGCTAGCGGGTTAAGCACAGATACGCAGTATTTT
TRBJ1-2,TRBV28,TRBD1,-,CASSLDRGRRYYGYTF,TGTGCCAGCAGTTTAGACAGGGGGCGCAGGTACTATGGCTACACCTTC
TRBJ2-7,TRBV27,-,-,CASSLSPLYEQYF,TGTGCCAGCAGTTTATCCCCCCTCTACGAGCAGTACTTC
TRBJ2-3,TRBV10-2,TRBD2,-,CASSGPRLATDTQYF,TGCGCCAGCAGTGGCCCGAGACTAGCCACAGATACGCAGTATTTT
TRBJ2-3,TRBV6-1,-,-,CASREEDTQYF,TGTGCCAGCAGGGAGGAAGATACGCAGTATTTT
TRBJ1-2,TRBV7-2,-,-,CASSLRQADYGYTF,TGTGCCAGCAGCTTAAGACAGGCCGACTATGGCTACACCTTC
TRBJ2-7,TRBV28,-,-,CASSRRRGSLGYEQYF,TGTGCCAGCAGCCGTCGACGGGGAAGTTTGGGCTACGAGCAGTACTTC
TRBJ2-7,TRBV9,-,-,CASSVAPGVLNEQYF,TGTGCCAGCAGCGTAGCCCCCGGGGTTCTGAACGAGCAGTACTTC
TRBJ2-7,TRBV23-1,-,-,CASSQGPREYEQYF,TGCGCCAGCAGTCAGGGCCCCCGCGAATACGAGCAGTACTTC
TRBJ2-7,TRBV6-5,-,few,CASSSKFGTCEQYF,TGTGCCAGCAGTTCCAAATTTGGAACCTGCGAGCAGTACTTC
TRBJ2-4,TRBV30,TRBD1,-,CAWSAANEGAPAKNIQYF,TGTGCCTGGAGTGCCGCTAACGAGGGGGCGCCGGCCAAAAACATTCAGTACTTC
TRBJ1-6,TRBV19,-,-,CASSPPSGALIHSPLHF,TGTGCCAGTAGTCCCCCATCGGGAGCTCTCATCCATTCACCCCTCCACTTT
TRBJ2-7,TRBV6-5,-,-,CASSYPRPYEQYF,TGTGCCAGCAGTTACCCCCGTCCCTACGAGCAGTACTTC
TRBJ2-7,TRBV5-1,-,-,CASSLERGAQYF,TGCGCCAGCAGCTTGGAACGGGGGGCGCAGTACTTC
TRBJ2-7,TRBV29-1,-,-,CSVGITEGSYEQYF,TGCAGCGTTGGAATAACGGAAGGATCCTACGAGCAGTACTTC
TRBJ1-2,TRBV5-6,-,-,CASSPGYGYTF,TGTGCCAGCAGTCCGGGCTATGGCTACACCTTC
TRBJ1-2,TRBV28,-,-,CASSRKQGQYGYTF,TGTGCCAGCAGTCGAAAACAGGGCCAGTATGGCTACACCTTC
TRBJ2-7,TRBV7-8,TRBD1,-,CASSLAGQGLDLYEQYF,TGTGCCAGCAGCTTAGCGGGACAGGGGTTGGACCTCTACGAGCAGTACTTC
TRBJ2-3,TRBV27,-,-,CASSSHREVTVTDTQYF,TGTGCCAGCAGTTCCCACAGGGAGGTCACCGTCACAGATACGCAGTATTTT
TRBJ2-3,TRBV7-2,TRBD2,once,CASSLGFSGASTDTQYF,TGTGCCAGCAGCTTAGGTTTTAGCGGGGCTAGCACAGATACGCAGTATTTT
TRBJ1-2,TRBV7-2,-,-,CASSGGRPNYGYTF,TGTGCCAGCAGTGGGGGGAGACCTAACTATGGCTACACCTTC
TRBJ1-5,TRBV7-8,TRBD1,-,CASSPGQVPNQPQHF,TGTGCCAGCAGCCCGGGACAGGTGCCCAATCAGCCCCAGCATTTT
TRBJ1-1,TRBV28,-,few,CASSAPTGENTEAFF,TGTGCCAGCAGTGCACCGACAGGTGAGAACACTGAAGCTTTCTTT
TRBJ2-5,TRBV9,TRBD2,-,CASSVGTSGREGQETQYF,TGTGCCAGCAGCGTAGGGACTAGCGGGAGGGAAGGCCAAGAGACCCAGTACTTC
TRBJ2-1,TRBV28,-,-,CASSSIADSYNEQFF,TGTGCCAGCAGTTCTATAGCGGACTCCTACAATGAGCAGTTCTTC
TRBJ1-2,TRBV10-2,TRBD1,-,CASSEFGTGGTSCYGYTF,TGCGCCAGCAGTGAGTTCGGGACAGGGGGAACGAGTTGCTATGGCTACACCTTC
TRBJ1-2,TRBV19,TRBD1,-,CASRRDRGLGYTF,TGTGCCAGTAGGAGGGACAGGGGACTTGGCTACACCTTC
TRBJ2-1,TRBV2,TRBD2,-,CASNGLEVHEQFF,TGTGCCAGCAATGGACTAGAAGTCCATGAGCAGTTCTTC
TRBJ1-3,TRBV5-4,-,-,CASSSDSRNTIYF,TGTGCCAGCAGCTCGGACAGTCGGAACACCATATATTTT
TRBJ2-7,TRBV6-1,-,-,CAHTRQYF,TGTGCCCACACTCGGCAGTACTTC
TRBJ2-5,TRBV5-1,TRBD2,-,CASSFSASGVQETQYF,TGCGCCAGCAGCTTTTCGGCTAGCGGGGTACAAGAGACCCAGTACTTC
TRBJ2-2,TRBV25-1,-,-,CARPNRGRSTGELFF,TGTGCAAGGCCCAATCGGGGTCGGAGCACCGGGGAGCTGTTTTTT
TRBJ2-7,TRBV5-6,TRBD2,-,CASSRPLKRGSSYEQYF,TGTGCCAGCAGCCGACCGTTGAAGCGGGGCAGCTCCTACGAGCAGTACTTC
TRBJ2-2,TRBV7-9,TRBD2,-,CASSPGLAGGTNTGELFF,TGTGCCAGCAGCCCGGGACTAGCGGGAGGGACGAACACCGGGGAGCTGTTTTTT
TRBJ2-7,TRBV4-3,-,-,CASSHDQPGPRPYEQYF,TGCGCCAGCAGCCATGATCAACCGGGACCCAGACCCTACGAGCAGTACTTC
TRBJ1-2,TRBV30,TRBD1,-,CAGTGSINYGYTF,TGTGCCGGGACAGGGTCGATCAACTATGGCTACACCTTC
TRBJ1-1,TRBV27,-,-,CASSLWWSGQMNTEAFF,TGTGCCAGCAGTTTATGGTGGAGTGGACAGATGAACACTGAAGCTTTCTTT
TRBJ2-2,TRBV19,TRBD1,-,CASPSPAQGSTGELFF,TGTGCCAGCCCATCCCCCGCACAGGGGAGCACCGGGGAGCTGTTTTTT
TRBJ1-3,TRBV11-2,-,few,CASSLFAGGGSGNTIYF,TGTGCCAGCAGCTTATTCGCCGGCGGGGGATCCGGAAACACCATATATTTT
TRBJ2-1,TRBV11-2,TRBD1,-,CASSNPGTGGIHEQFF,TGTGCCAGCAGCAATCCGGGGACAGGGGGAATACATGAGCAGTTCTTC
TRBJ2-1,TRBV27,-,-,CAISRGANEQFF,TGTGCCATCAGCAGGGGTGCCAATGAGCAGTTCTTC
TRBJ1-1,TRBV28,TRBD1,few,CASRMGTGGFGTEAFF,TGTGCCAGCAGAATGGGAACAGGGGGTTTTGGCACTGAAGCTTTCTTT
TRBJ1-3,TRBV14,-,-,CASSRRWGPGNTIYF,TGTGCCAGCAGCCGACGGTGGGGTCCTGGAAACACCATATATTTT
TRBJ1-5,TRBV23-1,-,few,CASSQSVAEESNQPQHF,TGCGCCAGCAGTCAATCGGTCGCAGAGGAGAGCAATCAGCCCCAGCATTTT
TRBJ1-2,TRBV14,-,-,CASSLIRRTFYGYTF,TGTGCCAGCAGCCTGATAAGAAGGACATTCTATGGCTACACCTTC
TRBJ2-7,TRBV30,TRBD2,-,CAWSVAMRLAGGLWYEQYF,TGTGCCTGGAGTGTAGCTATGAGGCTAGCGGGAGGTTTGTGGTACGAGCAGTACTTC
TRBJ2-3,TRBV4-1,TRBD2,-,CASSQDADSGRPTDTQYF,TGCGCCAGCAGCCAAGATGCTGATAGCGGGAGACCCACAGATACGCAGTATTTT
TRBJ2-7,TRBV6-5,-,-,CASSYRRSSYEQYF,TGTGCCAGCAGTTACCGGCGGAGTTCCTACGAGCAGTACTTC
TRBJ2-1,TRBV5-1,TRBD2,-,CASSIGRASGRKLNEQFF,TGCGCCAGCAGCATTGGACGGGCTAGCGGGAGGAAATTAAATGAGCAGTTCTTC
TRBJ2-7,TRBV30,TRBD2,-,CAWGAGLAGGPEYF,TGTGCCTGGGGGGCCGGACTAGCGGGAGGGCCGGAGTACTTC
TRBJ2-7,TRBV28,TRBD2,once,CASIVRREAPEQYF,TGTGCCAGTATTGTACGGCGGGAGGCCCCCGAGCAGTACTTC
TRBJ2-7,TRBV27,-,once,CASIGAGAVGAEQYF,TGTGCCAGCATAGGCGCTGGAGCGGTCGGCGCCGAGCAGTACTTC